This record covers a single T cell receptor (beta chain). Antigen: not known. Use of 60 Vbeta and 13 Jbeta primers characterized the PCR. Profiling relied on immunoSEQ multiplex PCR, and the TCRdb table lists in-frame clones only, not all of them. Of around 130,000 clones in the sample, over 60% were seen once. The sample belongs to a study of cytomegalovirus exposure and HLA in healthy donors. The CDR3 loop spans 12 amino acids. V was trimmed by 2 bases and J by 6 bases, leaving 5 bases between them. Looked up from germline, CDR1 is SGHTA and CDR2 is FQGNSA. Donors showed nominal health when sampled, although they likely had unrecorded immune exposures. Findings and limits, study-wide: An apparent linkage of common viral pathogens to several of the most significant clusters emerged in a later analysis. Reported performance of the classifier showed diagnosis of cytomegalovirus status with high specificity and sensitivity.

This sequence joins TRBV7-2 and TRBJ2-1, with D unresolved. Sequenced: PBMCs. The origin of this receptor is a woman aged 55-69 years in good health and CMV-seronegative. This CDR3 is CASSLIVNEQFF. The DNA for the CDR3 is TGTGCCAGCAGCTTAATCGTCAATGAGCAGTTCTTC.